A selection of T cell receptor beta chains follows, all from one sample in a study of T cells in Graves' hyperthyroidism and ophthalmopathy. TCRdb recomputed calls from the multiplex PCR reads with MiXCR, one row per CDR3 protein. Of approximately 640,000 distinct CDR3 sequences listed, around 15% are singletons. The sample was blood. These receptors were collected from a woman in her thirties with Graves' hyperthyroidism. Each CDR3 is given with its conserved first and last residue. Each record gives: D gene, clone size, V gene, J gene, CDR3 DNA, CDR3 protein. The D gene is left open where the match is weak. Some rows mark clone size as missing; the rest say once, few, many or name a class of expanded clone.

>TRBD2|-|TRBV20-1|TRBJ2-1
TGCAGTGCTAGAGATCAACTAGCGGGAGGGGTTGAGCAGTTCTTC
CSARDQLAGGVEQFF
>TRBD1|few|TRBV7-9|TRBJ1-2
TGTGCCAGCAGCCAAGATCCCGGGACAGGGAAAGGCTACACCTTC
CASSQDPGTGKGYTF
>TRBD2|few|TRBV6-1|TRBJ2-1
TGTGCCAGCAGATCAACTCTAGCGGACTACAATGAGCAGTTCTTC
CASRSTLADYNEQFF
>-|many|TRBV3-1|TRBJ2-7
TGTGCCAGCAGCCCCCCGAGGAGGGGGTCCTACGAGCAGTACTTC
CASSPPRRGSYEQYF
>-|few|TRBV7-3|TRBJ2-3
TGTGCCAGCAGCTCCGGACCAGGCTTTAGCACAGATACGCAGTATTTT
CASSSGPGFSTDTQYF
>-|many|TRBV11-2|TRBJ2-3
TGTGCCAGCAGCTTAGTGTTGTTGGATACGCAGTATTTT
CASSLVLLDTQYF
>TRBD2|many|TRBV7-8|TRBJ2-1
TGTGCCAGCAGCTTAGTGGGGACTAGCTACAATGAGCAGTTCTTC
CASSLVGTSYNEQFF
>TRBD2|-|TRBV9|TRBJ2-3
TGTGCCGGTGGGAGGGAAAAAGATACGCAGTATTTT
CAGGREKDTQYF
>-|-|TRBV7-6|TRBJ2-7
TGTGCCAGCAGCTTTAGGGGAGGCCCCTACGAGCAGTACTTC
CASSFRGGPYEQYF
>TRBD2|many|TRBV5-1|TRBJ2-1
TGCGCCAGCAGCTTGGCGGGCCTACTAGCGGACTACAATGAGCAGTTCTTC
CASSLAGLLADYNEQFF
>TRBD1|-|TRBV5-1|TRBJ2-7
TGCGCCAGCAGCTGGACAGGGGCGGACTACGAGCAGTACTTC
CASSWTGADYEQYF
>TRBD1|many|TRBV27|TRBJ1-1
TGTGCCAGCAGTTTCGGGACAGGGCATACTGAAGCTTTCTTT
CASSFGTGHTEAFF
>-|few|TRBV11-3|TRBJ2-5
TGTGCCAGCAGCCTGGGTATGAGTACGGCGGGGGCCGTTAGAGAGACCCAGTACTTC
CASSLGMSTAGAVRETQYF
>-|many|TRBV28|TRBJ1-1
TGTGCCAGCAGTATCTCAGGGATTATGGGACCTGAAGCTTTCTTT
CASSISGIMGPEAFF
>-|many|TRBV30|TRBJ1-1
TGTGCCTGGAGTGTAAGTGAAGCTTTCTTT
CAWSVSEAFF
>-|few|TRBV4-1|TRBJ1-5
TGCGCCAGCAGCCAAGATCCCGGCCCTAATCAGCCCCAGCATTTT
CASSQDPGPNQPQHF
>-|-|TRBV2|TRBJ2-5
TGTGCCAGCAGGGCGTCTCAGTACTTC
CASRASQYF
>-|-|TRBV5-1|TRBJ2-3
TGCGCCAGCAGCTTGTCCTTACGCCCCACAGATACGCAGTATTTT
CASSLSLRPTDTQYF
>TRBD1|many|TRBV2|TRBJ2-7
TGTGCCAGCAGGGCCGGGACAGGGTCCTACGAGCAGTACTTC
CASRAGTGSYEQYF
>-|many|TRBV27|TRBJ2-1
TGTGCCAGCAGTTTATCGGACTACAAACGAGAGCAGTTCTTC
CASSLSDYKREQFF
>-|few|TRBV5-5|TRBJ2-3
TGTGCCAGCAGCTTGGGCCTCGACAGCGACGGCACAGATACGCAGTATTTT
CASSLGLDSDGTDTQYF
>-|-|TRBV6-2/TRBV6-3|TRBJ1-2
TGTGCCAGCAGTTTTAGGACGGTGGCGGGCTACACCTTC
CASSFRTVAGYTF
>-|few|TRBV11-2|TRBJ2-6
TGTGCCAGCAGCTTCAATCTAGCGCAGAGCTCTGGGGCCAACGTCCTGACTTTC
CASSFNLAQSSGANVLTF
>-|-|TRBV20-1|TRBJ1-5
TGCAGTGCTAGAGATTATGGTGGAGGGGGACAGCCCCAGCATTTT
CSARDYGGGGQPQHF
>TRBD2|few|TRBV4-1|TRBJ2-2
TGCGCCAGCAGCCGCGTCACCCTGGGACTAGCGGGAGGCACCGGGGAGCTGTTTTTT
CASSRVTLGLAGGTGELFF
>-|-|TRBV28|TRBJ1-5
TGTGCCAGCAGTTTATCGGACGTGGATAGCAATCAGCCCCAGCATTTT
CASSLSDVDSNQPQHF
>TRBD2|many|TRBV5-1|TRBJ2-7
TGCGCCAGCAGCCCGACTAGCGGGAGTTCCGAGCAGTACTTC
CASSPTSGSSEQYF
>-|few|TRBV11-3|TRBJ2-1
TGTGCCAGCAGCTTAGGGGGGCGGGATGAGCAGTTCTTC
CASSLGGRDEQFF
>-|many|TRBV28|TRBJ2-3
TGTGCCAGCAGTAGAGGGTTGAGCACAGATACGCAGTATTTT
CASSRGLSTDTQYF
>TRBD2|many|TRBV28|TRBJ2-3
TGTGCCAGCAGTTTAAGGGCAGCGGGAGGGCCGACGCAGTATTTT
CASSLRAAGGPTQYF
>-|many|TRBV9|TRBJ2-1
TGTGCCAGCAGCGTAGAGGGGAACTCCTACAATGAGCAGTTCTTC
CASSVEGNSYNEQFF
>-|few|TRBV30|TRBJ1-4
TGTGCCTGGAGTGGGACCGGAGAAAAACTGTTTTTT
CAWSGTGEKLFF
>-|few|TRBV7-8|TRBJ2-1
TGTGCCAGCAGCTCGGGGGGGGGGACAGGGTCCTACAATGAGCAGTTCTTC
CASSSGGGTGSYNEQFF
>-|-|TRBV5-1|TRBJ2-7
TGCGCCAGCAGCTCCGAAATAGCCTACGAGCAGTACTTC
CASSSEIAYEQYF
>-|many|TRBV2|TRBJ1-1
TGTGCCAGCAGCAAAGAGGGGAGCACTGAAGCTTTCTTT
CASSKEGSTEAFF
>-|many|TRBV7-9|TRBJ1-2
TGTGCCATCGGACCGCTTACGTATGGCTACACCTTC
CAIGPLTYGYTF